The table lists the clone carrying this T cell receptor (beta chain) with a few counts. Other DNA sequences in the same sample also yield this CDR3. The sample originates from a study of cytomegalovirus exposure and HLA in healthy donors. The PCR ran on 60 Vbeta and 13 Jbeta primers. Sequenced by immunoSEQ multiplex PCR; TCRdb stores in-frame clones only, minus some. The repertoire includes over 150,000 clones, roughly 77% of them detected once, and 2.2% sits in the top ten. V lost 3 bases, J lost 2 bases, and 7 bases lay in between. The CDR3 is 13 amino acids. Germline CDR1 is MNHNS and CDR2 is SASEGT.

The rearrangement uses TRBV6-1 and TRBJ2-5, with D perhaps TRBD2 (6 bases). The sequencing sample was made of PBMCs. This sequence was found in a man aged 50 or older in good health and CMV-seropositive. CDR3 nucleotides: TGTGCCAGCAGTGAGAGCGGGCAAGAGACCCAGTACTTC. It yields the protein CASSESGQETQYF.